One sample yielded the 12 T cell receptor beta chains listed below, sequenced in a study of OX40 agonist ivuxolimab in advanced cancers. Produced via immunoSEQ multiplex PCR; TCRdb's table is partial and in-frame only. The table includes more than 45,000 clones, about 89% detected once. Sequenced here: CD4+ or CD8+ T cells sorted from blood, sampled in a trial of the OX40 agonist ivuxolimab. These receptors were taken from an adult with an advanced solid tumor such as melanoma, head and neck, liver or kidney cancer.

The V call is TRBV27, the J call TRBJ2-5; TRBD2 might be the D (7 bases). This CDR3 is built from 15 residues. V was cut by 0 bases and J by 5 bases, with 13 bases left in between. CDR1 is MNHEY, CDR2 SMNVEV, per germline (reference sequence). The chain's CDR3 is CASSLSGGGPETQYF. The CDR3, as DNA: TGTGCCAGCAGTTTATCGGGCGGGGGCCCGGAGACCCAGTACTTC.

The rearrangement uses TRBV27 and TRBJ1-1; no definite D call. Trimming cost V 1 base and J 4 bases, with 7 bases left between them. CDR3 length equals 13 residues. Germline CDR1 reads MNHEY; CDR2 reads SMNVEV (reference sequence). The CDR3 loop is CASSLWRGTEAFF. The CDR3 nucleotides are TGTGCCAGCAGTTTATGGAGAGGCACTGAAGCTTTCTTT.

This clone has only one observation. This sequence joins TRBV10-3 and TRBJ1-1; tentative D call: TRBD1 (6 bases). Germline CDR1 and CDR2: ENHRY and SYGVKD. The V end lost 3 bases, the J end lost 5 bases, and 19 bases lay between the germline ends. The CDR3 extends over 16 amino acids. For the CDR3, the DNA is TGTGCCATCAGTGAAGGGGGGGCTGGTTCTCGGACTGAAGCTTTCTTT. Translated, it gives CAISEGGAGSRTEAFF.

This clone came up a few times. The chain links TRBV28 to TRBJ2-7; D not resolved. Germline V CDR1 and CDR2: MDHEN, SYDVKM. The V end lost 11 bases, the J end lost 7 bases, and 15 bases lay between the germline ends. CDR3 length: 11 residues. The CDR3 loop is CAASRVGEQYF. The CDR3 DNA sequence: TGTGCCGCGTCCCGTGTGGGAGAGCAGTACTTC.

The genes are TRBV11-2 and TRBJ1-2, with a possible D match to TRBD1 (6 bases). Trimming took off 7 bases at V and 8 bases at J, with 17 bases between the two ends. CDR3 length: 13 residues. Germline V CDR1 and CDR2: SGHAT, FQNNGV. CDR3 nucleotides: TGTGCCAGCACCCAAGGGGGGTCGCGGGGCTACACCTTC. Its translation is CASTQGGSRGYTF.

This clone occurred once. The rearrangement joins TRBV27 to TRBJ2-1; a weak D match, TRBD2 (5 bases). This CDR3 spans 13 amino acids. The V end lost 5 bases, the J end lost 6 bases, and 11 bases lay between the germline ends. The V gene's germline CDR1 is MNHEY and CDR2 SMNVEV (reference sequence). CDR3 sequence reads: CASSPVGSNEQFF. As DNA, the CDR3 is TGTGCCAGCAGTCCCGTTGGGAGCAATGAGCAGTTCTTC.

This clone appeared a single time. The chain employs TRBV7-2 and TRBJ2-3; 9 bases are a match to TRBD1. The germline V gene encodes CDR1 SGHTA and CDR2 FQGNSA. This CDR3 is 16 amino acids long. The V gene end was trimmed by 4 bases and the J gene end by 4 bases; junction bases not matched to a gene: 9. The chain's CDR3 is CASSSNYRGRPDTQYF. Written as DNA, the CDR3 is TGTGCCAGCAGCTCCAATTACAGGGGGCGCCCAGATACGCAGTATTTT.

The rearrangement links TRBV6-1 to TRBJ2-1, with TRBD2 identical over 10 bases. Germline V lookup: CDR1 MNHNS, CDR2 SASEGT. The CDR3 covers 15 residues. The J segment lost 4 bases and the V segment lost 5 bases, leaving 5 bases of the junction unmatched. This CDR3 reads CASSSPGLAYNEQFF. CDR3 coding DNA: TGTGCCAGCAGTTCCCCGGGACTAGCGTACAATGAGCAGTTCTTC.

CDR3 protein: CASSPTTGGFKNIQYF. DNA for the CDR3: TGTGCCAGCAGCCCGACGACAGGCGGTTTCAAAAACATTCAGTACTTC. The V gene is TRBV9, the J gene TRBJ2-4; D may be TRBD1 (6 bases). Germline V lookup: CDR1 SGDLS, CDR2 YYNGEE. This CDR3 spans 16 amino acids. V was cut by 4 bases and J by 3 bases, with 17 bases left in between. Based on the CDR3 plus reference TRBV9 and TRBJ2-4, the full variable domain is DSGVTQTPKHLITATGQRVTLRCSPRSGDLSVYWYQQSLDQGLQFLIQYYNGEERAKGNILERFSAQQFPDLHSELNLSSLELGDSALYFCASSPTTGGFKNIQYFGAGTRLSVL.

This sequence joins TRBV29-1 and TRBJ2-2; the D gene is possibly TRBD1 (5 bases). Germline V gene data show CDR1 as SQVTM and CDR2 as ANQGSEA. Trimming removed 4 bases at V and 6 bases at J, with 12 bases between. This CDR3 is built from 13 residues. The DNA of the CDR3 is TGCAGCGTTGTGGCAGGGCCCGCCGGGGAGCTGTTTTTT. Its protein product is CSVVAGPAGELFF.

This rearrangement joins TRBV9 to TRBJ2-1; D is unresolved. Germline-derived CDR1 and CDR2 are SGDLS and YYNGEE. The V end was cut by 2 bases, the J end by 4 bases, with 19 bases between. The CDR3 is 17 residues long. CDR3 protein: CASSVDDSDGFYNEQFF. The DNA for the CDR3 is TGTGCCAGCAGCGTGGATGACTCTGACGGATTTTACAATGAGCAGTTCTTC. Together with reference TRBV9 and TRBJ2-1, the CDR3 gives the full variable domain: DSGVTQTPKHLITATGQRVTLRCSPRSGDLSVYWYQQSLDQGLQFLIQYYNGEERAKGNILERFSAQQFPDLHSELNLSSLELGDSALYFCASSVDDSDGFYNEQFFGPGTRLTVL.

This chain links TRBV10-3 with TRBJ2-1, with TRBD2 matching 10 bases. The germline V gene encodes CDR1 ENHRY and CDR2 SYGVKD. J gave up 0 bases and V 6 bases, and 2 bases lay outside the gene matches. The CDR3 has 15 residues. The CDR3 DNA reads TGTGCCATCAGGGAGCGGGAGGGCTCCTACAATGAGCAGTTCTTC. Protein product: CAIREREGSYNEQFF.